This entry concerns a single TCR beta chain. Its antigen is currently unknown. The record originates from a study of radiotherapy plus CTLA-4 blockade in lung cancer. Study-level results: Early blood T cell clone changes and increased post-radiation serum interferon-beta were reportedly the strongest response predictors.

Each patient with chemo-refractory metastatic non-small-cell lung cancer was treated with focal radiation plus CTLA-4 blockade using ipilimumab. Assay used: immunoSEQ multiplex PCR; TCRdb lists only in-frame clones, some missing. Of tens of thousands of clones in the sample, under 80% were seen once. The sequence came from a human donor with non-small cell lung cancer who had a complete response to radiotherapy plus ipilimumab. The starting material was peripheral blood, obtained from a patient treated with radiotherapy plus ipilimumab.

CDR3 nucleotides: TGCGCCAGCAGCTTGGGGGGGGGCTGGTTATACAATGAGCAGTTCTTC. Translating it yields CASSLGGGWLYNEQFF. The chain carries TRBV5-1 and TRBJ2-1; TRBD2 is a possible D gene (7 bases). Trimming removed 0 bases from V and 4 bases from J, with 14 bases in between. This CDR3 contains 16 residues. CDR1 and CDR2 (germline): SGHRS, YFSETQ.